This T cell receptor (beta chain) was documented in a study of blood T cell repertoires in COVID-19. Study in general: Whether acute or convalescent, the COVID-19 samples came from the United States, Italy and Spain.

Germline V gene lookup returns CDR1 ENHRY and CDR2 SYGVKD. The CDR3 consists of 17 residues. J was trimmed by 0 bases and V by 3 bases; bases with no gene match: 4. Libraries were prepared by immunoSEQ multiplex PCR; TCRdb keeps only in-frame clonotypes and omits some of them. The top ten hold 4.3% of the sample, which has approximately 120,000 clones, more than 80% seen once. The sequencing input was peripheral blood. This TCR was recovered from a human donor in a cohort sampled during active COVID-19. The chain couples TRBV10-3 to TRBJ2-3; 12 bases fit TRBD2. The CDR3 is CAISDLAGGYSTDTQYF. CDR3 DNA sequence: TGTGCCATCAGTGATCTAGCGGGGGGGTATAGCACAGATACGCAGTATTTT.